Included here is one TCR beta chain sequence, with context. There is no known antigen for this receptor. There are no base qualities to consult, and no much larger clone falls within one base. The cohort was made up of approximately 700 healthy bone marrow donors. Cohort members were all nominally healthy when sampled, although unrecorded immune exposures were likely present. The donor tested CMV seronegative, placing the donor among the 300 to 450 seronegative members of the cohort. A peripheral blood sample was provided by each donor, and peripheral blood mononuclear cells were used for TCR beta sequencing. Genomic DNA was extracted from the blood cell samples with the Qiagen DNeasy Blood Extraction Kit. As encoded in the germline V gene, CDR1 is SGHNT while CDR2 is YENEEA. Counted from cysteine to phenylalanine, this CDR3 has 15 amino acids. The read is trimmed to its CDR3 DNA, 45 bases read in frame from base 1. The V end loses 3 bases and the J end loses 7 bases, and a stretch of 19 bases separates them.

These data are taken from a study of cytomegalovirus exposure and HLA in healthy donors (dated by TCRdb to about 2017). Some background on the complete study: An earlier analysis of approximately 640 of the donors reported 250 to 300 Gb of sequence data and some 120 million unique TCR beta sequences from around 200 million T cells. In a later analysis, previously published TCR beta repertoires from 550 to 750 donors were re-analyzed and high-resolution HLA genotyping was added so that TCR occurrence patterns could be studied. In addition to the first cohort of 650 to 800 subjects, a separate validation cohort of approximately 130 different subjects was used. The aim of the study was to test whether cataloging public T cell receptors could identify signatures of past pathogen exposure. To predict cytomegalovirus infection status, the study combined high-throughput TCR immunosequencing, statistical association of individual TCRs with disease status, and machine learning. About five DR-DQ haplotypes were treated as single units for association and clustering because of strong linkage in the cohort. Using immunosequencing, the study profiled T cell repertoires from about 620 subjects and related those repertoires to cytomegalovirus serostatus. An early release covering around 630 HLA-typed donors comprised roughly 300 gigabases of sequencing data and some 79 million unique TCR sequences. All discovery cohort repertoires had been generated on a single sequencing platform. Genome-wide SNP genotypes for about 55% of the roughly 670 donors were used in a later genetic analysis, which treated that subset as a discovery cohort. The number of typed donors differed by locus: roughly 629-630 for A, B, C, DRB1 and DQB1; some 500 for DQA1; fewer than 610 for DPA1; and 400 to 480 for DPB1. On average, around 240,000 unique TCR beta nucleotide sequences were sequenced per donor among roughly 430 genotyped donors of the cohort, with 15% to 20% of those sequences being non-productive. Rather than using new phenotypic data, the later analysis identified candidate immune exposures from TCR beta sequences and from how often those sequences occurred across donors. An earlier analysis of a few hundred of the donors applied high-throughput TCR beta sequencing to assess whether each TCR beta V gene segment acted as functional or pseudogenic. Of the roughly 400 genotyped donors, 65% to 90% were placed in the genetic ancestry cluster associated with self-reported Caucasian donors. Alongside the repertoire data, information on donor age, sex, ethnicity and CMV serostatus was compiled. Both class I and class II loci were covered by HLA typing, at four-digit resolution.

The full study reports these points: In the study, 150 to 200 TCR beta chains were listed as associated with cytomegalovirus. Three of the identified cytomegalovirus-associated TCR beta chains were confirmed in vitro to be specific for cytomegalovirus antigens. The presence/absence analyses assumed that sequencing depth was roughly uniform across donors, and that assumption may not be true. The 87-base-pair reads could not distinguish some IMGT-functional V segments, including TRBV6-2 and TRBV6-3, so those segments were excluded. Because HLA typing was missing for some donors at each locus, association tests included only the typed subset. In a later analysis, several top co-occurrence clusters were reported to appear linked to parvovirus B19, influenza, CMV and Epstein-Barr virus. A further reported finding was that TCR beta sequences accurately predicted the HLA-A and HLA-B alleles for most subjects in the first cohort. In an earlier analysis of approximately 590 of the donors, most TCR beta V segments appeared in productive rearrangements about 87% or about 30% of the time, broadly matching IMGT annotations. In a later genetic analysis, a missense DCLRE1C variant was associated with V-gene and J-gene trimming of TCR beta chains, and the association was replicated in an independent cohort. The only immune exposure information available for the cohort was CMV serostatus. According to a later analysis, most CMV-associated TCR beta chains appeared to be HLA-restricted, and the HLA associations seemed to be driven largely by CMV exposure. When HLA alleles, especially DR and DQ, strongly co-occurred, TCR associations were difficult to assign to individual alleles. Most TCR sequences were seen in very few donors, while some public TCRs were found in many individuals. The authors suggested that the approach could potentially be generalized to other disease states and immunological phenotypes. At a false discovery rate of 0.05, a later analysis linked under 20,000 TCR beta sequences to specific HLA alleles. According to a later genetic analysis, donors in an Asian-associated ancestry cluster had fewer N-insertions in productive TCRs than the roughly 660-donor mean. The classifier was reported to diagnose cytomegalovirus status with high specificity and sensitivity in both the original cohort and the validation cohort. The earlier analysis of 587 of the donors excluded seventeen rarely observed V segments, including chromosome 9 orphons, because counts were too low. Linkage disequilibrium might explain the correlated functional status among segregating V segments, but an unknown experimental factor could not be ruled out. A later analysis found that HLA-associated TCR beta chains were more clonally expanded and had lower generation probabilities than equally common non-associated chains. The sequencing pipeline was judged likely to have produced a cluster of highly shared sequence variants as a technical artifact. A later analysis found that TCR association rates varied across HLA loci, with DRB1 alleles showing the most associated TCRs and HLA-C alleles the fewest. Only TCR beta chains were sequenced in this cohort, and the absence of alpha or paired-chain data limited detectable features.

The library was built by means of the immunoSEQ multiplex PCR assay. The multiplex PCR relied on a mix of 60 forward primers for TCR Vbeta segments and 13 reverse primers for TCR Jbeta segments. Amplification of the CDR3 region of rearranged TCR beta genes was performed with a multiplex PCR assay on genomic DNA. Amplified TCR beta libraries were sequenced as 87-base-pair reads on the Illumina HiSeq System. As for how the authors treated the data: A later analysis counted about 80 million unique TCR beta chains across the roughly 700 repertoires, and roughly 9.9 million of these chains were shared by at least two donors. To remove PCR and sequencing errors, raw reads were error-corrected and collapsed into unique sequences using a nearest-neighbor algorithm that merged closely related sequences. CDR3 sequences were aligned to IMGT reference sequences to assign V, D and J gene segments. For a sequence to be retained, at least a six-nucleotide match to both a V gene segment and a J gene segment was required. Rearrangements were classified as productive when the CDR3 lacked stop codons and remained in frame with V and J, and all other rearrangements were classified as non-productive. Following IMGT convention, CDR3 was defined as the stretch from the second conserved V-encoded cysteine up to the conserved J-encoded phenylalanine. In an earlier analysis of some 550 of the donors, sequences lacking an unambiguous match to a single V gene segment were excluded. In an earlier analysis of a few hundred of the donors, a V segment was called functional when productive rearrangements were above 56.7%, and segregating when the standard deviation between donors exceeded 5%. A statistical classification framework was built to diagnose cytomegalovirus status from the catalog of TCR beta chain sequences. A later analysis assigned V and J genes by comparing TCR nucleotide sequences with IMGT/GENE-DB human TR gene sequences. The TCRdist pipeline was used in a later analysis to assign CDR3 sequences and most-parsimonious VDJ recombination scenarios. In a later analysis, each TCR beta chain was defined by its CDR3 amino acid sequence together with its V-gene family, and reads without a unique V-gene family were excluded. To address suspected cross-contamination and a sequencing artifact, a later analysis removed a few hundred highly shared, low-generation-probability nucleotide sequences. In a later analysis, a clonal expansion index was calculated for each public chain from normalized within-repertoire ranks of inferred template counts. A later analysis computed generation probabilities with a VDJ recombination model fitted to out-of-frame rearrangements, and checked the results against IGoR. In a later analysis, TCR-TCR, TCR-HLA and TCR-CMV co-occurrence was scored with hypergeometric tests, and a repertoire-size bias correction was applied to TCR pairs. To estimate false discovery rates, a later analysis permuted the HLA or CMV assignments 20 times. In a later analysis, co-occurring TCRs were grouped with DBSCAN, and TCRdist sequence similarity was added when clustering was performed within HLA-allele-positive subsets. Repertoires with fewer than 30,000 or more than 120,000 public chains were left out of co-occurrence clustering, as were a few repertoires with anomalous nucleotide sharing. Held by TCRdb, this immuneACCESS table contains in-frame sequences only and omits some clones. Under half of the omission traces to an unresolved V gene where checked; the cause of the rest is unknown. V and J calls and clone size come straight from that table; D and trimming were deduced from the DNA. The sample table records over 130,000 clones; roughly 87% of these occur just once. Roughly 0.5% of the sample belongs to the ten largest clones.

The material sequenced was PBMCs. This TCR was recovered from a woman aged 40 to 49 in good health and CMV-seronegative. The receptor chain draws on TRBV11-3 and TRBJ2-7, and TRBD2 may be the D gene, going by 5 matching bases. The nucleotide sequence reads TGTGCCAGCAGCTTGGGTGGGAGACCCTCTTTAGAGCAGTACTTC. This is translated as CASSLGGRPSLEQYF.